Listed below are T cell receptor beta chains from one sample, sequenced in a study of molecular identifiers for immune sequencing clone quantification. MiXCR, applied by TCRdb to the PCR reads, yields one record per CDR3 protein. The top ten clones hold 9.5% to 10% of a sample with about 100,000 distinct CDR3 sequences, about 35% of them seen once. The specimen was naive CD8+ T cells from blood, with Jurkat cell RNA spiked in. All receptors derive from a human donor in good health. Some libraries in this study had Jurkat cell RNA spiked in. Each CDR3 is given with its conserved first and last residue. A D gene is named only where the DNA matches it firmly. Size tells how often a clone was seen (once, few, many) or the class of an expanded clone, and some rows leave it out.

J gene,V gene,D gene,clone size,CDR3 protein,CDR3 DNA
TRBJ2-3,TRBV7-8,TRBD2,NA,CASSLARGGTDTQYF,TGTGCCAGCAGCTTAGCTCGGGGGGGTACAGATACGCAGTATTTT
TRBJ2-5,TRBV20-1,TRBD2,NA,CSAKEWTSDQETQYF,TGCAGTGCTAAAGAATGGACTAGCGACCAAGAGACCCAGTACTTC
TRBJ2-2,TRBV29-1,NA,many,CSVQGSTGELFF,TGCAGCGTACAGGGTTCAACCGGGGAGCTGTTTTTT
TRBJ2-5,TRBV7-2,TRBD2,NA,CASSLGSGRGEPQYF,TGTGCCAGCAGCTTAGGCAGCGGGAGGGGAGAGCCCCAGTACTTC
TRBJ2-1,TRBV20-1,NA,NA,CSAPSPDLTKGNEQFF,TGCAGTGCTCCCTCCCCGGACCTAACAAAGGGGAATGAGCAGTTCTTC
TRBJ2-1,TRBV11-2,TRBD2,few,CASSPRTSGIDNEQFF,TGTGCCAGCAGCCCGAGGACTAGCGGGATCGACAATGAGCAGTTCTTC
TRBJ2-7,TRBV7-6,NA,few,CASSSVGGSSYEQYF,TGTGCCAGCAGCTCGGTTGGGGGGAGCTCCTACGAGCAGTACTTC
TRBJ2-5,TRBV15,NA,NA,CATSRRVGTQYF,TGTGCCACCAGCAGACGGGTTGGGACCCAGTACTTC
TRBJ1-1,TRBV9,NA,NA,CASSVDSNRNTEAFF,TGTGCCAGCAGCGTAGATTCAAATAGGAACACTGAAGCTTTCTTT
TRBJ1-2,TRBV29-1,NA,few,CSVPSFRDGDNYGYTF,TGCAGCGTTCCCTCATTCCGGGACGGTGACAACTATGGCTACACCTTC
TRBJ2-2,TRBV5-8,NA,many,CASSLNAGRTGELFF,TGTGCCAGCAGCTTGAACGCAGGGCGAACCGGGGAGCTGTTTTTT
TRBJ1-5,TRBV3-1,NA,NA,CASSQDPDFGQPQQF,TGTGCCAGCAGCCAAGATCCGGATTTCGGGCAGCCCCAGCAATTT
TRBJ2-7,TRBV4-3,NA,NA,CTSSQDGGLNSYEQYF,TGCACCAGCAGCCAAGACGGCGGGCTAAACTCCTACGAGCAGTACTTC
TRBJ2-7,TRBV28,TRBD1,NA,CASSYTGGAYEQYF,TGTGCCAGCAGCTATACAGGGGGCGCGTACGAGCAGTACTTC
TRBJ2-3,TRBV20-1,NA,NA,CSARDRQVVDTQYF,TGCAGTGCTAGAGATCGGCAGGTAGTAGATACGCAGTATTTT
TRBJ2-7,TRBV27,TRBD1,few,CASSSPGQGSYEQYF,TGTGCCAGCAGTTCACCGGGACAGGGAAGCTACGAGCAGTACTTC
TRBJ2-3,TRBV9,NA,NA,CASSHSPSTDTQYF,TGTGCCAGCAGCCATAGCCCCAGCACAGATACGCAGTATTTT
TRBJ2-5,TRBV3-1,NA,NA,CASSQGWVSQETQYF,TGTGCCAGCAGCCAAGGTTGGGTCAGCCAAGAGACCCAGTACTTC
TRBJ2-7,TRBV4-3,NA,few,CASSQEGFEQYF,TGCGCCAGCAGCCAAGAGGGTTTCGAGCAGTACTTC
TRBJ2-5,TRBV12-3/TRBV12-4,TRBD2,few,CASSLLAGSVEETQYF,TGTGCCAGCAGTTTATTAGCGGGGAGTGTAGAAGAGACCCAGTACTTC
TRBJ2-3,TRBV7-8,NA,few,CASSLLSGKNGLYF,TGTGCCAGCAGCTTACTTAGCGGAAAAAACGGATTGTATTTT
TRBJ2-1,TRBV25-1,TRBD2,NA,CASGFLAGGRNEQFF,TGTGCCAGCGGCTTCTTAGCGGGAGGGCGGAATGAGCAGTTCTTC
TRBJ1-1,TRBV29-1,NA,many,CSAYVRGAHYTEAFF,TGCAGCGCCTATGTGAGGGGGGCGCATTACACTGAAGCTTTCTTT
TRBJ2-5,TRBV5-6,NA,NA,CASSPNLQETQYF,TGTGCCAGCAGCCCTAACCTCCAAGAGACCCAGTACTTC
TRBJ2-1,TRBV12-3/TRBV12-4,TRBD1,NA,CASSFRTGGNEQFF,TGTGCCAGCAGTTTCAGGACAGGGGGGAATGAGCAGTTCTTC
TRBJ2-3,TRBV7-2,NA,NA,CASSPAAFTDTQYF,TGTGCCAGCAGCCCGGCAGCCTTCACAGATACGCAGTATTTT
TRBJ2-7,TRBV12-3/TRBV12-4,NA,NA,CASSQTRSLHEQYF,TGTGCCAGCAGCCAAACGAGGAGTTTGCACGAGCAGTACTTC
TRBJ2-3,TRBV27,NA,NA,CASSATGDTQYF,TGTGCCAGCAGCGCCACTGGGGATACGCAGTATTTT
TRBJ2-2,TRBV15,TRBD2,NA,CATSPLFPSGLYGELFF,TGTGCCACCAGCCCCCTCTTTCCTAGCGGGTTATACGGGGAGCTGTTTTTT
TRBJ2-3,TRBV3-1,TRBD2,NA,CASSSTSGGTDTQYF,TGTGCCAGCAGCTCAACTAGCGGGGGCACAGATACGCAGTATTTT
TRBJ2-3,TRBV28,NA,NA,CASSLQVRGLDTQYF,TGTGCCAGCAGTCTACAAGTCAGGGGACTAGATACGCAGTATTTT
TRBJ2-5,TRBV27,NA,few,CASSLVAERQETQYF,TGTGCCAGCAGTTTAGTGGCGGAGAGACAAGAGACCCAGTACTTC
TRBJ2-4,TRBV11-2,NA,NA,CASSWGGRAKNIQYF,TGTGCCAGCAGCTGGGGTGGACGCGCCAAAAACATTCAGTACTTC
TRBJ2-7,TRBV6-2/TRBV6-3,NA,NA,CASSYGNRPYEQYF,TGTGCCAGCAGTTATGGAAACAGGCCCTACGAGCAGTACTTC
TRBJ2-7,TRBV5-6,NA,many,CASSWAPYEQYF,TGTGCCAGCAGCTGGGCCCCCTACGAGCAGTACTTC
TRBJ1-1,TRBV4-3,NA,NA,CASSQDESYTEAFF,TGCGCCAGCAGCCAAGATGAGAGTTACACTGAAGCTTTCTTT
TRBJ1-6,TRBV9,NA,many,CASSAGGSPLHF,TGTGCCAGCAGCGCCGGCGGTTCACCCCTCCACTTT
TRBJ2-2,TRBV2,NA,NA,CASQWDMEGSGGSTGELFF,TGTGCCAGCCAATGGGACATGGAAGGAAGTGGAGGATCCACCGGGGAGCTGTTTTTT
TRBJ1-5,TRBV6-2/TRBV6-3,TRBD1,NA,CASSYSPRSPGDRKSQPQQF,TGTGCCAGCAGTTACTCCCCTCGATCGCCCGGGGACAGGAAGAGTCAGCCCCAGCAATTT
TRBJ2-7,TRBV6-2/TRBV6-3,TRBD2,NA,CASGTSGIGEQYF,TGTGCCAGCGGGACTAGCGGGATCGGGGAGCAGTACTTC
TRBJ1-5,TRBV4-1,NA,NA,CASSQVTSFGRRYSNLPQHF,TGCGCCAGCAGCCAAGTGACATCTTTCGGGAGAAGATATAGCAATCTGCCCCAGCATTTT
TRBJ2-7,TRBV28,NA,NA,CASSQTGTYEQYF,TGTGCCAGCAGTCAAACGGGAACATACGAGCAGTACTTC
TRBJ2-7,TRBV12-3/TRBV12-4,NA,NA,CASSFLARRGSEQYF,TGTGCCAGCAGTTTCTTGGCAAGGAGGGGCTCCGAGCAGTACTTC
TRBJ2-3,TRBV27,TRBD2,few,CASSFLLAGPTDTQYF,TGTGCCAGCAGTTTCCTACTAGCGGGACCCACAGATACGCAGTATTTT
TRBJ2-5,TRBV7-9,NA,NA,CASSLAHRETQYF,TGTGCCAGCAGCTTAGCCCACCGGGAGACCCAGTACTTC
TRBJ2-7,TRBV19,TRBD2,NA,CASSLTGLAGGDEQYF,TGTGCCAGTAGTCTCACCGGACTAGCGGGAGGTGATGAGCAGTACTTC
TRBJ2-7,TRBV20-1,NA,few,CSASGGTHSYEQYF,TGCAGTGCTAGTGGGGGGACCCACTCCTACGAGCAGTACTTC
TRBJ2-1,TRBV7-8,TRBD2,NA,CASSLSGTPLKQFF,TGTGCCAGCAGCTTGAGCGGGACGCCCCTTAAGCAGTTCTTC
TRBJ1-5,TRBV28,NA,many,CASSLPRPDIQHF,TGTGCCAGCAGTTTACCCCGACCCGATATCCAGCATTTT
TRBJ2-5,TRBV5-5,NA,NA,CASSLDLVIALSQETQYF,TGTGCCAGCAGCTTGGATCTTGTGATAGCGCTCAGCCAAGAGACCCAGTACTTC
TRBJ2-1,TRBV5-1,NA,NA,CASSGNRASSYNEQFF,TGCGCCAGCAGCGGAAACAGGGCAAGCTCCTACAATGAGCAGTTCTTC
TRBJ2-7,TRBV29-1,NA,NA,CSVARVHAQYF,TGCAGCGTAGCCAGGGTCCACGCGCAGTACTTC
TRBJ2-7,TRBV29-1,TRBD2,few,CSVPGTSGNDEQYF,TGCAGCGTTCCTGGGACTAGCGGGAACGACGAGCAGTACTTC